These 14 T cell receptor beta chains were sequenced from one sample in a study of chemoradiotherapy in HPV16-positive cancers. The data were produced by immunoSEQ multiplex PCR, yet TCRdb's version contains in-frame clones alone and is incomplete. Of around 15,000 clones in the sample, 60% to 85% are singletons; the top ten hold roughly 9.6%. The specimen was obtained from a patient who underwent chemoradiotherapy. Receptor source: a human donor with HPV-associated anogenital cancer.

A word on this clone: The same CDR3 arises from other DNA sequences in this sample as well. The genes are TRBV28 and TRBJ1-1; unclear D gene. Trimming took 4 bases from V and 1 from J, leaving 7 bases between them. The CDR3 runs 13 residues. Per the germline V gene, CDR1 is MDHEN and CDR2 is SYDVKM. The CDR3 DNA reads as TGTGCCAGCAGTTCCCCGGCGAACACTGAAGCTTTCTTT. Amino acids: CASSSPANTEAFF. Looking up the rest from reference TRBV28 and TRBJ1-1 gives the full variable domain: DVKVTQSSRYLVKRTGEKVFLECVQDMDHENMFWYRQDPGLGLRLIYFSYDVKMKEKGDIPEGYSVSREKKERFSLILESASTNQTSMYLCASSSPANTEAFFGQGTRLTVV.

This clone was detected a few times. V gene TRBV5-1 combines with J gene TRBJ1-5; D not resolved. The V end lost 0 bases, the J end lost 2 bases, and 6 bases lay between the germline ends. Per the germline V gene, CDR1 is SGHRS and CDR2 is YFSETQ. This CDR3 contains 14 residues. CDR3 in DNA: TGCGCCAGCAGCTTGGAAGGCGGCAATCAGCCCCAGCATTTT. This sequence encodes CASSLEGGNQPQHF. Using reference TRBV5-1 and TRBJ1-5 for the parts outside the CDR3, the full variable domain is KAGVTQTPRYLIKTRGQQVTLSCSPISGHRSVSWYQQTPGQGLQFLFEYFSETQRNKGNFPGRFSGRQFSNSRSEMNVSTLELGDSALYLCASSLEGGNQPQHFGDGTRLSIL.

V gene TRBV6-5 combines with J gene TRBJ1-4; the match to TRBD1 covers 7 bases. J was trimmed by 4 bases and V by 6 bases; bases with no gene match: 5. Germline lookup yields CDR1 MNHEY and CDR2 SVGAGI. The CDR3 contains 14 residues. The CDR3 protein is CASRRTGHNEKLFF. The CDR3 nucleotides read TGTGCCAGCAGGAGGACAGGTCATAATGAAAAACTGTTTTTT.

The table lists this clone with a count of one. The chain has TRBV5-4 and TRBJ2-7; TRBD1 might be the D (5 bases). CDR3 length: 14 residues. CDR1 is SGHNT and CDR2 is YYREEE in the germline V gene (reference sequence). The germline V and J ends were trimmed by 2 bases and 3 bases, with 12 bases remaining between them. As DNA, the CDR3 is TGTGCCAGCAGCTTTTTCGGGCAGGGCTACGAGCAGTACTTC. Protein sequence: CASSFFGQGYEQYF.

The CDR3 DNA reads as TGTGCCTGGAGCACATTTCGACAGGGTAGAGGGTATGGCTACACCTTC. Protein sequence: CAWSTFRQGRGYGYTF. The J gene is TRBJ1-2, the V gene TRBV30, with TRBD1 matching 7 bases. Germline V gene data show CDR1 as GTSNPN and CDR2 as SVGIG (reference sequence). This CDR3 region has 16 residues. Trimming took 3 bases from V and 5 from J; bases not matched to a gene: 15. Using reference TRBV30 and TRBJ1-2 for the parts outside the CDR3, the full variable domain is SQTIHQWPATLVQPVGSPLSLECTVEGTSNPNLYWYRQAAGRGLQLLFYSVGIGQISSEVPQNLSASRPQDRQFILSSKKLLLSDSGFYLCAWSTFRQGRGYGYTFGSGTRLTVV.

The chain links TRBV30 to TRBJ2-3; D is undetermined. The CDR3 has 12 amino acids. CDR1 and CDR2 (germline): GTSNPN, SVGIG (reference sequence). V dropped 4 bases and J dropped 2 bases, with 7 bases sitting between them. As DNA, the CDR3 is TGTGCCTGGACCTTAAACACAGATACGCAGTATTTT. Translating gives CAWTLNTDTQYF.

The chain links TRBV19 to TRBJ2-7, with D maybe TRBD1 (8 bases). Germline V gene lookup returns CDR1 LNHDA and CDR2 SQIVND (reference sequence). This CDR3 spans 16 amino acids. V lost 1 base and J 5 bases, leaving 18 bases between the germline ends. The CDR3 bases are TGTGCCAGTAGTATAGGACGGGGGGACAGGACGGACGAGCAGTACTTC. It codes for CASSIGRGDRTDEQYF.

The chain is built from TRBV4-1 and TRBJ2-7; D is tentatively TRBD1 or TRBD2 (5 bases each). The CDR3 contains 16 residues. The germline V gene has CDR1 MGHRA and CDR2 YSYEKL. Trimming stripped 4 bases from V and 7 bases from J, with 23 bases between. The CDR3 DNA reads TGCGCCAGCAGCCCTGGGTTCGGGACCAGGACGGGAGAGCAGTACTTC. This translates into CASSPGFGTRTGEQYF.

The chain links TRBV21-1 to TRBJ2-7; the table gives TRBD2 as D, unverified against the DNA. TRBV21-1 is a pseudogene segment. The CDR3 has 8 amino acids. The CDR3 sequence: CVSYEQYF. CDR3 DNA sequence: TGTGTATCCTACGAGCAGTACTTC.

Of note for this clone: Germline is not matched at one junction end, which may reflect a read error. The chain's CDR3 is CASRLGQGFGTPGNTIYF. The CDR3 region has the DNA TGTGCCAGCAGGTTAGGGCAGGGCTTCGGAACCCCTGGAAACACCATATATTTT. The chain uses TRBV7-9 and TRBJ1-3; D is possibly TRBD1 (5 bases). The CDR3 is 18 amino acids. The germline V gene has CDR1 SEHNR and CDR2 FQNEAQ (reference sequence).

The gene calls are TRBV2 and TRBJ2-1, with D maybe TRBD1 (6 bases). Germline loops: CDR1 SNHLY, CDR2 FYNNEI. V shed 6 bases and J shed 10 bases, with 16 bases lying between them. The CDR3 is made up of 13 amino acids. The CDR3 nucleotides read TGTGCCAGCAGGGTCCTAGGGGGTCTCGAGCAGTTCTTC. As protein: CASRVLGGLEQFF.

The rearrangement links TRBV5-3 to TRBJ2-1; 9 nucleotides align to TRBD1. TRBV5-3 is placed among ORFs of uncertain function. The J segment lost 4 bases and the V segment lost 1 base, leaving 6 bases of the junction unmatched. CDR3 length: 16 residues. This CDR3 is CARSLSWDREYNEQFF. The CDR3 region has the DNA TGTGCCAGAAGCTTGAGTTGGGACAGGGAATACAATGAGCAGTTCTTC.

The V call is TRBV28, the J call TRBJ1-2; the match to TRBD1 covers 7 bases. The ends lost 5 bases at V and 5 bases at J; junction bases unmatched: 2. Germline CDR1 is MDHEN and CDR2 is SYDVKM. This CDR3 region has 12 residues. The CDR3 spells CASSPGQYGYTF. Here the CDR3 DNA reads TGTGCCAGCAGTCCGGGACAGTATGGCTACACCTTC.

The rearrangement links TRBV5-4 to TRBJ2-3, with D possibly being TRBD1 (6 bases). CDR3 length: 16 residues. Germline CDR1 reads SGHNT; CDR2 reads YYREEE (reference sequence). V lost 1 base, J lost 0 bases, and 12 bases lay in between. In DNA, the CDR3 is TGTGCCAGCAGCTTGCGCCGGGACACAAGCACAGATACGCAGTATTTT. Its translation is CASSLRRDTSTDTQYF.